A selection of T cell receptor beta chains follows, all from one sample in a study of T cells in Graves' hyperthyroidism and ophthalmopathy. TCRdb fed the multiplex PCR reads into MiXCR, producing one record per CDR3 protein. The sample records about 560,000 distinct CDR3 sequences, around 17% being singletons. The sequenced material came from blood. These receptors originate from a woman between 18 and 29 years old with Graves' hyperthyroidism. Each CDR3 is given with its conserved first and last residue. The D gene is left open where the match is weak. Size values are once, few and many counts, or a class for expanded clones, and some rows have none.

-	15	few	TRBJ2-5	TRBV7-3	TGTGCCAGCAGCCCCGGACTCGACAGAGAAGAGACCCAGTACTTC	CASSPGLDREETQYF
-	17	-	TRBJ1-5	TRBV15	TGTGCCACCAGCAGAGATAGGGCAGGGGATAGCAATCAGCCCCAGCATTTT	CATSRDRAGDSNQPQHF
TRBD1	15	many	TRBJ1-1	TRBV3-1	TGTGCCAGCAGCCACGGGGACAGGCGGAACACTGAAGCTTTCTTT	CASSHGDRRNTEAFF
TRBD2	16	-	TRBJ2-1	TRBV7-8	TGTGCCAGCAGCTTAGACCCAGCGGGAGTCTACAATGAGCAGTTCTTC	CASSLDPAGVYNEQFF
-	13	few	TRBJ1-2	TRBV12-3/TRBV12-4	TGTGCCAGCAGTTTCGCCCAGAACTATGGCTACACCTTC	CASSFAQNYGYTF
TRBD2	16	many	TRBJ2-2	TRBV6-6	TGTGCCAGCAGTTACTTATCTAGCGGGGACACCGGGGAGCTGTTTTTT	CASSYLSSGDTGELFF
-	14	many	TRBJ1-3	TRBV2	TGTGCCAGCAGTGCTGGGTCTGCTGGAAACACCATATATTTT	CASSAGSAGNTIYF
TRBD1	14	-	TRBJ2-5	TRBV29-1	TGCAGCTTCACTCGGGCAGGGGGTAGGGAGACCCAGTACTTC	CSFTRAGGRETQYF
-	15	-	TRBJ2-7	TRBV6-9	TGTGCCAGCAGTTACGGGCAGGCATACTCCTACGAGCAGTACTTC	CASSYGQAYSYEQYF
TRBD1	16	many	TRBJ1-2	TRBV18	TGTGCCAGCTCACCACCGCTGAAGGGGGCGAACTATGGCTACACCTTC	CASSPPLKGANYGYTF
-	15	many	TRBJ1-1	TRBV10-3	TGTGCCACCGGGGCAGGGGCGGATGTCTCTACTGAAGCTTTCTTT	CATGAGADVSTEAFF
-	15	many	TRBJ2-1	TRBV5-1	TGCGCCAGCAGCTTGTCCAGGTTCACCTACAATGAGCAGTTCTTC	CASSLSRFTYNEQFF
-	13	few	TRBJ1-1	TRBV24-1	TGTGCCACCAGTGATTCGGGGGTCACTGAAGCTTTCTTT	CATSDSGVTEAFF
-	13	-	TRBJ2-1	TRBV27	TGTGCCAGCTGGGGGGATACGGTTGATGAGCAGTTCTTC	CASWGDTVDEQFF
TRBD2	16	-	TRBJ2-7	TRBV7-9	TGTGCCAGCAGCCCGACCCTTGCGGGAGGGCCAACGGAGCAGTACTTC	CASSPTLAGGPTEQYF
-	14	few	TRBJ1-5	TRBV20-1	TGCAGTGCTCTGCTAGGTGCCAGCAATCAGCCCCAGCATTTT	CSALLGASNQPQHF
TRBD1	16	-	TRBJ2-1	TRBV12-3/TRBV12-4	TGTGCCAGCAGTTTAGTTAGGGGGCCAGATAGCAATGAGCAGTTCTTC	CASSLVRGPDSNEQFF
-	14	many	TRBJ2-1	TRBV6-2/TRBV6-3	TGTGCCAGCACGCCTGAGAGCTCCTACAATGAGCAGTTCTTC	CASTPESSYNEQFF
-	14	once	TRBJ2-2	TRBV6-2/TRBV6-3	TGTGCCAGCAGTCGACAGAAGAACACCGGGGAGCTGTTTTTT	CASSRQKNTGELFF
TRBD2	16	few	TRBJ2-1	TRBV29-1	TGCAGCGCTGGGACTAGCGGGTGGATAAATTACAATGAGCAGTTCTTC	CSAGTSGWINYNEQFF
-	19	few	TRBJ1-2	TRBV19	TGTGCCAGTAGTCCCCGGCCCTCGGGACACCTTAACCCGGGCTATGGCTACACCTTC	CASSPRPSGHLNPGYGYTF
TRBD2	14	many	TRBJ2-3	TRBV7-9	TGTGCCAGCAGTCCCAGCGGGAGCAAAGATACGCAGTATTTT	CASSPSGSKDTQYF
TRBD1	15	many	TRBJ2-7	TRBV2	TGTGCCAGCAGTGACGGACAGGTTTGGTACTACGAGCAGTACTTC	CASSDGQVWYYEQYF
TRBD1	14	few	TRBJ2-1	TRBV9	TGTGCCAGCAGCGTCGGGACAGAGTACAATGAGCAGTTCTTC	CASSVGTEYNEQFF
-	13	-	TRBJ2-1	TRBV29-1	TGCAGCGTTGAAGCGAGGGATTACAATGAGCAGTTCTTC	CSVEARDYNEQFF
TRBD2	15	many	TRBJ2-5	TRBV20-1	TGCAGTGCTAGAGCGGGAGGTTATGAGGGGGAGACCCAGTACTTC	CSARAGGYEGETQYF
-	15	many	TRBJ2-1	TRBV28	TGTGCCAGCAGTCCAACTAGTTTCTCCTACAATGAGCAGTTCTTC	CASSPTSFSYNEQFF
TRBD2	15	many	TRBJ2-5	TRBV18	TGTGCCAGCTCCCCCGGACTAGCGGGAGGGGAGACCCAGTACTTC	CASSPGLAGGETQYF
-	12	-	TRBJ2-1	TRBV2	TGTGTCAGCACAGGCAGGGACGATGAGCAGTTCTTC	CVSTGRDDEQFF
TRBD1	19	many	TRBJ1-6	TRBV6-2/TRBV6-3	TGTGCCAGCAGTTACCACCCCCCCGGGACAGGGGAACGGAATTCACCCCTCCACTTT	CASSYHPPGTGERNSPLHF
-	17	-	TRBJ2-2	TRBV3-1	TGTGCCAGCAGCCAAGAACTGGGGCCGATCATCACCGGGGAGCTGTTTTTT	CASSQELGPIITGELFF
TRBD2	15	few	TRBJ2-7	TRBV6-2/TRBV6-3	TGTGCCAGCAGTGACCGGGGACTACGGGAGAGGGAGCAGTACTTC	CASSDRGLREREQYF
-	15	many	TRBJ2-3	TRBV27	TGTGCCAGCAGTTTTTTAGCGGTCCCCACAGATACGCAGTATTTT	CASSFLAVPTDTQYF
-	11	many	TRBJ1-1	TRBV7-9	TGTGCCCCCCGAGAGGCCACTGAAGCTTTCTTT	CAPREATEAFF
-	15	many	TRBJ2-1	TRBV6-5	TGTGCCAGCAGTTACTTGGGTCAAGCGGGCAATGAGCAGTTCTTC	CASSYLGQAGNEQFF
TRBD1	16	-	TRBJ2-2	TRBV12-3/TRBV12-4	TGTGCCAGCAGTTCGAAGATGGACAGGGAGGCCGGGGAGCTGTTTTTT	CASSSKMDREAGELFF
TRBD2	16	few	TRBJ2-1	TRBV5-1	TGCGCCAGCAGAAGTACGGGACTAGCGGATTACAATGAGCAGTTCTTC	CASRSTGLADYNEQFF
-	17	few	TRBJ1-1	TRBV18	TGTGCCAGCTCACCAAGCGCACTACCTCGGGGGAACACTGAAGCTTTCTTT	CASSPSALPRGNTEAFF
TRBD1	15	-	TRBJ2-2	TRBV29-1	TGCAGCTCCAGGCTAGGGGGCCCGAACACCGGGGAGCTGTTTTTT	CSSRLGGPNTGELFF
-	14	-	TRBJ2-2	TRBV2	TGTGCCAGCAGGGGGGACTTTGGGGCCGGGGAGCTGCTTTTT	CASRGDFGAGELLF
-	15	many	TRBJ1-1	TRBV7-8	TGTGCCAGCAGCCCCCTTTCGGGTCTGAACACTGAAGCTTTCTTT	CASSPLSGLNTEAFF
-	12	many	TRBJ2-7	TRBV12-3/TRBV12-4	TGTGCCAGCAGTTTCGCCAGCTACGAGCAGTACTTC	CASSFASYEQYF
-	14	many	TRBJ2-1	TRBV6-1	TGTGCCAGCAGTAAGGACGGGGGAGGGGGTGAGCAGTTCTTC	CASSKDGGGGEQFF
-	14	-	TRBJ2-1	TRBV7-4	TGTGCCAGCAGTTTAGGGGACCCAGGACATGAGCAGTTCTTC	CASSLGDPGHEQFF
TRBD1	14	many	TRBJ1-2	TRBV2	TGTGCCAGCACCCAAGGGACAGGGAACTATGGCTACACCTTC	CASTQGTGNYGYTF
-	13	many	TRBJ1-5	TRBV28	TGTTTTGTGGCGAGGCGCGGGCGACAGCCCCAGCATTTT	CFVARRGRQPQHF
-	14	many	TRBJ2-7	TRBV4-1	TGCGCCAGCAGCCGCATTGGCCCCCAGAGCGAGCAGTACTTC	CASSRIGPQSEQYF
-	19	-	TRBJ1-4	TRBV20-1	TGCAGTGCTAGAGATCTAAGCCCCGGACGAGTGGAAACTAATGAAAAACTGTTTTTT	CSARDLSPGRVETNEKLFF
-	16	few	TRBJ2-7	TRBV7-9	TGTGCCAGCAGCTCAACGTCAGTTTCAGGGTTCAACGAGCAGTACTTC	CASSSTSVSGFNEQYF
TRBD2	16	-	TRBJ2-3	TRBV24-1	TGTGCCACCAGTGATTCGGTAGCGGGAGGAGTAGATACGCAGTATTTT	CATSDSVAGGVDTQYF
TRBD1	15	-	TRBJ1-6	TRBV10-1	TGCGCCAGCAGTCCTTTCGGACAGGGGAATTCACCCCTCCACTTT	CASSPFGQGNSPLHF
TRBD1	13	many	TRBJ2-5	TRBV12-3/TRBV12-4	TGTGCCAGCAGTTCCACAGGGGCCGAGACCCAGTACTTC	CASSSTGAETQYF
TRBD2	16	-	TRBJ2-5	TRBV6-2/TRBV6-3	TGTGCCAGCAACCCTCCGGGACTAGCGGAGCGGGAGACCCAGTACTTC	CASNPPGLAERETQYF